These T cell receptor beta chains were read from a single sample in a study of cytomegalovirus exposure and HLA in healthy donors. The assay was immunoSEQ multiplex PCR, and TCRdb's table has in-frame clones only and misses some. Of about 68,000 clones listed, 75% to 85% were seen once; the top ten hold around 7%. The sample was PBMCs. The receptors were gathered from a human donor in good health. CDR3s include the opening cysteine and the closing phenylalanine or tryptophan. Fields, in order: clone size, V gene, D gene, J gene, CDR3 protein, CDR3 DNA. The D gene is left open where the match is weak. Size is omitted from some rows. Given values are once, few, many or a class for expanded clones.

abundance: -
v_gene: TRBV19
d_gene: TRBD1
j_gene: TRBJ1-6
CDR3aa: CATTTGSSYNSPLHF
CDR3nt: TGTGCCACCACGACAGGGAGCTCCTATAATTCACCCCTCCACTTT

abundance: -
v_gene: TRBV5-1
d_gene: -
j_gene: TRBJ2-3
CDR3aa: CASSGTGRYTDTQYF
CDR3nt: TGCGCCAGCAGCGGAACAGGGAGATACACAGATACGCAGTATTTT

abundance: -
v_gene: TRBV6-1
d_gene: -
j_gene: TRBJ2-7
CDR3aa: CASSARQSSYEQYF
CDR3nt: TGTGCCAGCAGCGCAAGACAGTCCTCCTACGAGCAGTACTTC

abundance: -
v_gene: TRBV5-4
d_gene: TRBD1
j_gene: TRBJ1-2
CDR3aa: CASSLAQGANYGYTF
CDR3nt: TGTGCCAGCAGCTTGGCCCAGGGGGCTAACTATGGCTACACCTTC

abundance: -
v_gene: TRBV10-3
d_gene: TRBD1
j_gene: TRBJ1-5
CDR3aa: CAISSGQASQPQHF
CDR3nt: TGTGCCATCAGTTCCGGACAGGCCAGTCAGCCCCAGCATTTT

abundance: -
v_gene: TRBV7-9
d_gene: -
j_gene: TRBJ1-4
CDR3aa: CASSPQGWGLKGEKLFF
CDR3nt: TGTGCCAGCAGCCCCCAAGGGTGGGGGCTCAAGGGCGAAAAACTGTTTTTT

abundance: -
v_gene: TRBV6-1
d_gene: TRBD2
j_gene: TRBJ2-3
CDR3aa: CASSDGLAVDTQYF
CDR3nt: TGTGCCAGCAGTGATGGACTAGCGGTGGATACGCAGTATTTT

abundance: -
v_gene: TRBV7-3
d_gene: -
j_gene: TRBJ2-3
CDR3aa: CASSPGIASTDTQYF
CDR3nt: TGTGCCAGCAGCCCGGGTATAGCTAGCACAGATACGCAGTATTTT

abundance: few
v_gene: TRBV6-4
d_gene: -
j_gene: TRBJ2-3
CDR3aa: CASSVVSTDTQYF
CDR3nt: TGTGCCAGCAGTGTCGTAAGCACAGATACGCAGTATTTT

abundance: -
v_gene: TRBV7-9
d_gene: TRBD1
j_gene: TRBJ2-5
CDR3aa: CASSTGDRGRQETQYF
CDR3nt: TGTGCCAGCAGCACGGGGGACAGGGGCCGACAAGAGACCCAGTACTTC

abundance: few
v_gene: TRBV5-4
d_gene: TRBD2
j_gene: TRBJ2-5
CDR3aa: CATRLAGGRETQYF
CDR3nt: TGTGCCACAAGACTAGCGGGGGGCCGGGAGACCCAGTACTTC

abundance: -
v_gene: TRBV4-1
d_gene: -
j_gene: TRBJ2-5
CDR3aa: CASSQRPHPSEETQYF
CDR3nt: TGCGCCAGCAGCCAGCGCCCACATCCTAGCGAAGAGACCCAGTACTTC

abundance: -
v_gene: TRBV5-4
d_gene: -
j_gene: TRBJ2-5
CDR3aa: CASSTRDNQETQYF
CDR3nt: TGTGCCAGCAGCACCCGGGACAACCAAGAGACCCAGTACTTC

abundance: -
v_gene: TRBV5-1
d_gene: -
j_gene: TRBJ1-4
CDR3aa: CASSTTGNRQEKLFF
CDR3nt: TGCGCCAGCAGCACAACCGGGAATCGGCAAGAAAAACTGTTTTTT

abundance: once
v_gene: TRBV7-2
d_gene: TRBD1
j_gene: TRBJ1-4
CDR3aa: CASSLHGDRNEKLFF
CDR3nt: TGTGCCAGCAGCTTACATGGGGACAGGAATGAAAAACTGTTTTTT

abundance: -
v_gene: TRBV7-8
d_gene: -
j_gene: TRBJ2-1
CDR3aa: CASSFDIVGSPWNEQFF
CDR3nt: TGTGCCAGCAGCTTCGACATAGTTGGGTCCCCCTGGAATGAGCAGTTCTTC

abundance: -
v_gene: TRBV19
d_gene: TRBD2
j_gene: TRBJ2-2
CDR3aa: CASSPGLAGERELFF
CDR3nt: TGTGCCAGTAGCCCCGGACTAGCGGGGGAGAGGGAGCTGTTTTTT

abundance: once
v_gene: TRBV19
d_gene: -
j_gene: TRBJ2-3
CDR3aa: CATRARDTQYF
CDR3nt: TGTGCCACTAGGGCCCGCGATACGCAGTATTTT

abundance: -
v_gene: TRBV6-1
d_gene: -
j_gene: TRBJ1-1
CDR3aa: CASSEELIDPGAFF
CDR3nt: TGTGCCAGCAGTGAAGAGCTTATAGACCCGGGGGCTTTCTTT

abundance: few
v_gene: TRBV6-1
d_gene: -
j_gene: TRBJ1-5
CDR3aa: CASSESGISNQPQHF
CDR3nt: TGTGCCAGCAGTGAATCGGGGATTAGCAATCAGCCCCAGCATTTT

abundance: once
v_gene: TRBV5-5
d_gene: -
j_gene: TRBJ1-2
CDR3aa: CASSLAPGLDGYTF
CDR3nt: TGTGCCAGCAGCTTGGCACCGGGTTTGGATGGCTACACCTTC

abundance: -
v_gene: TRBV5-5
d_gene: -
j_gene: TRBJ2-6
CDR3aa: CASSPVGAPGANVLTF
CDR3nt: TGTGCCAGCAGCCCCGTGGGGGCTCCGGGGGCCAACGTCCTGACTTTC

abundance: -
v_gene: TRBV6-1
d_gene: TRBD1
j_gene: TRBJ2-7
CDR3aa: CASSRQGAPYEQYF
CDR3nt: TGTGCCAGCAGTAGACAGGGGGCCCCCTACGAGCAGTACTTC

abundance: -
v_gene: TRBV27
d_gene: -
j_gene: TRBJ1-2
CDR3aa: CASSTLQGLGGYTF
CDR3nt: TGTGCCAGCAGTACTCTTCAGGGGCTAGGGGGCTACACCTTC

abundance: -
v_gene: TRBV10-2
d_gene: TRBD1
j_gene: TRBJ1-1
CDR3aa: CASNSQGRNTGAFF
CDR3nt: TGCGCCAGCAATTCACAGGGGCGGAACACTGGAGCTTTCTTT

abundance: -
v_gene: TRBV19
d_gene: TRBD1
j_gene: TRBJ1-6
CDR3aa: CASSPGQGNSPLHF
CDR3nt: TGTGCCAGTAGTCCGGGACAGGGGAATTCACCCCTCCACTTT

abundance: -
v_gene: TRBV19
d_gene: TRBD1
j_gene: TRBJ1-2
CDR3aa: CASSTGQGNYGYTF
CDR3nt: TGTGCCAGTAGTACTGGACAGGGCAACTATGGCTACACCTTC

abundance: -
v_gene: TRBV7-2
d_gene: TRBD1
j_gene: TRBJ1-6
CDR3aa: CASSYPGTDHSPLHF
CDR3nt: TGTGCCAGCAGTTACCCCGGGACAGATCATTCACCCCTCCACTTT

abundance: -
v_gene: TRBV5-8
d_gene: -
j_gene: TRBJ1-5
CDR3aa: CASSPGLNNQPQHF
CDR3nt: TGTGCCAGCAGCCCCGGACTGAACAATCAGCCCCAGCATTTT

abundance: -
v_gene: TRBV10-3
d_gene: TRBD2
j_gene: TRBJ2-5
CDR3aa: CAIMDGGAQETQYF
CDR3nt: TGTGCCATCATGGACGGGGGGGCTCAAGAGACCCAGTACTTC

abundance: -
v_gene: TRBV30
d_gene: TRBD2
j_gene: TRBJ2-3
CDR3aa: CAWSVGSGGGDTQYF
CDR3nt: TGTGCCTGGAGTGTGGGTAGCGGGGGGGGTGATACGCAGTATTTT

abundance: -
v_gene: TRBV15
d_gene: -
j_gene: TRBJ1-2
CDR3aa: CATSVGRNYGYTF
CDR3nt: TGTGCCACCAGCGTTGGGCGCAACTATGGCTACACCTTC

abundance: -
v_gene: TRBV19
d_gene: -
j_gene: TRBJ1-5
CDR3aa: CASSKGGNQPQHF
CDR3nt: TGTGCCAGTAGTAAGGGGGGCAATCAGCCCCAGCATTTT

abundance: -
v_gene: TRBV29-1
d_gene: TRBD1
j_gene: TRBJ1-3
CDR3aa: CSVQGTVDSSSGNTIYF
CDR3nt: TGCAGCGTTCAAGGGACAGTTGATTCGAGCTCTGGAAACACCATATATTTT

abundance: -
v_gene: TRBV18
d_gene: TRBD2
j_gene: TRBJ2-1
CDR3aa: CASSPPLAGRNEQFF
CDR3nt: TGTGCCAGCTCACCGCCACTAGCGGGGCGCAATGAGCAGTTCTTC

abundance: -
v_gene: TRBV7-2
d_gene: -
j_gene: TRBJ1-1
CDR3aa: CASSLGADWNTEAFF
CDR3nt: TGTGCCAGCAGCTTAGGGGCAGATTGGAACACTGAAGCTTTCTTT

abundance: once
v_gene: TRBV15
d_gene: -
j_gene: TRBJ2-5
CDR3aa: CATSRDPGQETQYF
CDR3nt: TGTGCCACCAGCAGAGACCCGGGGCAAGAGACCCAGTACTTC

abundance: once
v_gene: TRBV29-1
d_gene: -
j_gene: TRBJ1-5
CDR3aa: CSVGDQPQHF
CDR3nt: TGCAGCGTAGGGGATCAGCCCCAGCATTTT

abundance: few
v_gene: TRBV28
d_gene: -
j_gene: TRBJ2-1
CDR3aa: CASNPGGQRNEQFF
CDR3nt: TGTGCCAGCAATCCCGGAGGACAGCGAAATGAGCAGTTCTTC

abundance: -
v_gene: TRBV5-1
d_gene: TRBD1
j_gene: TRBJ1-2
CDR3aa: CASSAGTGNYGYTF
CDR3nt: TGCGCCAGCAGCGCCGGGACAGGGAACTATGGCTACACCTTC

abundance: -
v_gene: TRBV10-3
d_gene: -
j_gene: TRBJ2-7
CDR3aa: CAISDPGQLGYEQYF
CDR3nt: TGTGCCATCAGTGACCCCGGACAACTGGGCTACGAGCAGTACTTC

abundance: -
v_gene: TRBV9
d_gene: -
j_gene: TRBJ1-2
CDR3aa: CASSLQGRPGYTF
CDR3nt: TGTGCCAGCAGCTTACAGGGACGGCCCGGCTACACCTTC

abundance: -
v_gene: TRBV9
d_gene: -
j_gene: TRBJ2-3
CDR3aa: CASSRLGTQYF
CDR3nt: TGTGCCAGCAGCCGCCTAGGTACGCAGTATTTT

abundance: once
v_gene: TRBV25-1
d_gene: TRBD1
j_gene: TRBJ1-2
CDR3aa: CASSERFGTANGGYTF
CDR3nt: TGTGCCAGCAGTGAACGTTTTGGGACAGCCAACGGGGGCTACACCTTC

abundance: -
v_gene: TRBV2
d_gene: -
j_gene: TRBJ2-7
CDR3aa: CASSEWQGNEQYF
CDR3nt: TGTGCCAGCAGTGAATGGCAGGGAAACGAGCAGTACTTC

abundance: once
v_gene: TRBV6-6
d_gene: -
j_gene: TRBJ1-2
CDR3aa: CASSHIGANYGYTF
CDR3nt: TGTGCCAGCTCCCACATTGGAGCTAACTATGGCTACACCTTC

abundance: -
v_gene: TRBV27
d_gene: TRBD1
j_gene: TRBJ1-5
CDR3aa: CASSLTGTGRQPQHF
CDR3nt: TGTGCCAGCAGTTTGACCGGGACAGGGAGACAGCCCCAGCATTTT

abundance: -
v_gene: TRBV29-1
d_gene: -
j_gene: TRBJ2-1
CDR3aa: CSVENPKQGRNEQFF
CDR3nt: TGCAGCGTTGAAAACCCGAAGCAGGGCCGTAATGAGCAGTTCTTC

abundance: -
v_gene: TRBV11-2
d_gene: -
j_gene: TRBJ1-1
CDR3aa: CASSLVGNTEAFF
CDR3nt: TGTGCCAGCAGCTTAGTCGGGAACACTGAAGCTTTCTTT

abundance: -
v_gene: TRBV27
d_gene: -
j_gene: TRBJ1-2
CDR3aa: CASSLSTGPNYGYTF
CDR3nt: TGTGCCAGCAGTTTATCGACAGGCCCTAACTATGGCTACACCTTC

abundance: -
v_gene: TRBV2
d_gene: -
j_gene: TRBJ1-1
CDR3aa: CASSEYGGGFGTEAFF
CDR3nt: TGTGCCAGCAGTGAATACGGGGGGGGATTTGGCACTGAAGCTTTCTTT

abundance: -
v_gene: TRBV7-2
d_gene: -
j_gene: TRBJ1-1
CDR3aa: CASRRLNTEAFF
CDR3nt: TGTGCCAGCCGAAGACTAAACACTGAAGCTTTCTTT